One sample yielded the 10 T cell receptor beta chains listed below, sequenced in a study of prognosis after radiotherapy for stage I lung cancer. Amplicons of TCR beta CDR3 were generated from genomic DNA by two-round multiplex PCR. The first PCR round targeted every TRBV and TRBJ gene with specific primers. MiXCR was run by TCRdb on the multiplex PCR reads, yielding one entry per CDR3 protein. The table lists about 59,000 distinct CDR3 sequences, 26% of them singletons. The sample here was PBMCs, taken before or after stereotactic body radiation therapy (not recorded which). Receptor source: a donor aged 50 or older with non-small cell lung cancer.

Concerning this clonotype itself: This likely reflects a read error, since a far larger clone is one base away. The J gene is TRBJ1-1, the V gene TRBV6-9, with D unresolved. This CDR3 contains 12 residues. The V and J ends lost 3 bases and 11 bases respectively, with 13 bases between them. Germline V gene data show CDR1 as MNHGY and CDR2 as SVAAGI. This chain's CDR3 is CASSYPLQRAFF. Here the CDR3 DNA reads TGTGCCAGCAGTTACCCGTTGCAGCGGGCTTTCTTT.

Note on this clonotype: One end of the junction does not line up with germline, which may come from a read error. Here the CDR3 reads CVSSSWHAPGELFF. Here the CDR3 DNA reads TGTGTCAGCAGCTCTTGGCACGCTCCCGGGGAGCTGTTTTTT. The chain joins TRBV7-9 to TRBJ2-2, with D hard to call. The length of the CDR3 is 14 residues. Germline V CDR1 and CDR2: SEHNR, FQNEAQ (reference sequence).

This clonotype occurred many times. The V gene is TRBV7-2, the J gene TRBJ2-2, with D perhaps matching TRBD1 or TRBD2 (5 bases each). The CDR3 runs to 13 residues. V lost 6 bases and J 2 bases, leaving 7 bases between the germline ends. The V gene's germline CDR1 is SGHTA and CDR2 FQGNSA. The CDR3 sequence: CASRRDNTGELFF. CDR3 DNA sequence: TGTGCCAGCAGAAGGGACAACACCGGGGAGCTGTTTTTT.

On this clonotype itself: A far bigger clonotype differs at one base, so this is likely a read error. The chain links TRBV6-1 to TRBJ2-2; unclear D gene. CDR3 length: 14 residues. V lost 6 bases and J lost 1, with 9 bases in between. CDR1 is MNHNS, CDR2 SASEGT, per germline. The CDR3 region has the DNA TGTGCCAGCAGACTGACGGAGAACACCGGGGAGCTGTTTTTT. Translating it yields CASRLTENTGELFF.

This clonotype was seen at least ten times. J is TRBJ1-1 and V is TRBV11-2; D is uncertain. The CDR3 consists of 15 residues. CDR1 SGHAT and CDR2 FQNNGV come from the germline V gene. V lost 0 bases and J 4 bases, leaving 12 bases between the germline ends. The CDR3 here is CASSLEVGLGTEAFF. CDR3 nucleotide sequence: TGTGCCAGCAGCTTAGAAGTGGGCTTGGGCACTGAAGCTTTCTTT.

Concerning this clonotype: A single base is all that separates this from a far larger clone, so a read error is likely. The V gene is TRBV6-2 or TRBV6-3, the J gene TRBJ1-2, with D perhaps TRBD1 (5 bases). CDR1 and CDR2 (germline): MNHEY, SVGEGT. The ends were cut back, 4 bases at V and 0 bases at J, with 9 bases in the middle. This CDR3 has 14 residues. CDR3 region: CASSFGTPNYGYTF. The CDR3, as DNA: TGTGCCAGCAGTTTCGGGACGCCTAACTATGGCTACACCTTC.

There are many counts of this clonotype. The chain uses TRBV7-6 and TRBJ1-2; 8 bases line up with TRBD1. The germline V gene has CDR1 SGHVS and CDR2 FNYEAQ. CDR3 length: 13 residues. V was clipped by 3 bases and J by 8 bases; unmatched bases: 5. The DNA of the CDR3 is TGTGCCAGCAGCTTGGACAGGACAGGGGGCTACACCTTC. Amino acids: CASSLDRTGGYTF. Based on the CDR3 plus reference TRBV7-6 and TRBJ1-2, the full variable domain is GAGVSQSPRYKVTKRGQDVALRCDPISGHVSLYWYRQALGQGPEFLTYFNYEAQQDKSGLPNDRFSAERPEGSISTLTIQRTEQRDSAMYRCASSLDRTGGYTFGSGTRLTVV.

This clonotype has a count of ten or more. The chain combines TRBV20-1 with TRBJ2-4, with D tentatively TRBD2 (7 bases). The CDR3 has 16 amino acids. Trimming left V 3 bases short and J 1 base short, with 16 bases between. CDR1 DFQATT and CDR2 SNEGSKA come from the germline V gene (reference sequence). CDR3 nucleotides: TGCAGTGCTAGGAATTGGGGGGGCGAGGCCAAAAACATTCAGTACTTC. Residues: CSARNWGGEAKNIQYF.

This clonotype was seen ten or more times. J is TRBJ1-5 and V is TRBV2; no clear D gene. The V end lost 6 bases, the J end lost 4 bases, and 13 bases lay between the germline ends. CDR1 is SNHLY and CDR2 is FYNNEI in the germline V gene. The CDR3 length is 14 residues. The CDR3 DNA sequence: TGTGCCAGCAGCCAACGGGCACTAAATCAGCCCCAGCATTTT. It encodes CASSQRALNQPQHF.

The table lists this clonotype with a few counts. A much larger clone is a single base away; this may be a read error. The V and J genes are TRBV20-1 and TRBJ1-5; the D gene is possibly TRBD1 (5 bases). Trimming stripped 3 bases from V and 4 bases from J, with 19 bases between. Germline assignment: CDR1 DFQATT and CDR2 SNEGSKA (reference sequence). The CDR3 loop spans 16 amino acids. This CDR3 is CSASSSGHGGNQPQHF. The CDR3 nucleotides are TGCAGTGCTAGTTCGTCAGGACATGGGGGGAATCAGCCCCAGCATTTT.